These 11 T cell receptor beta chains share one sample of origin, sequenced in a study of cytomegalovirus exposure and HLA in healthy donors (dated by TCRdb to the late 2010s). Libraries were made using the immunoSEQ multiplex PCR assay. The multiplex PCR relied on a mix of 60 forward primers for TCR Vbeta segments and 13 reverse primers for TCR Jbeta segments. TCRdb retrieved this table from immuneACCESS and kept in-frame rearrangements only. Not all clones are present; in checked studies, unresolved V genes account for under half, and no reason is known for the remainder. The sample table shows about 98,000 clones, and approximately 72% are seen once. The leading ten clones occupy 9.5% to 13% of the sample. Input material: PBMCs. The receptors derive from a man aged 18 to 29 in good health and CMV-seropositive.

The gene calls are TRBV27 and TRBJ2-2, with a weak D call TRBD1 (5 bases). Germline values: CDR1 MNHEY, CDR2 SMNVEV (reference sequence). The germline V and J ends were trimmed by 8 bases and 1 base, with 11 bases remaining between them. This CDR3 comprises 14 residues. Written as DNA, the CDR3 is TGTGCCAGCCAATCGCAGGGGAACACCGGGGAGCTGTTTTTT. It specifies CASQSQGNTGELFF.

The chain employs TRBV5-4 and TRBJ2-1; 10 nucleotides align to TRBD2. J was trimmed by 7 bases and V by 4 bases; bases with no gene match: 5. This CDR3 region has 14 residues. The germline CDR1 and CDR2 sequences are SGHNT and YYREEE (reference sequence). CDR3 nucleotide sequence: TGTGCCAGCAGCGAAGCGGGGGGGCCGAATGAGCAGTTCTTC. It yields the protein CASSEAGGPNEQFF.

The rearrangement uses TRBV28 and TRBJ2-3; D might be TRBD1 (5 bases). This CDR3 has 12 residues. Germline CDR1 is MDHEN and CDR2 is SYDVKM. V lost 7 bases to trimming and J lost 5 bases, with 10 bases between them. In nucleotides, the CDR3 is TGTGCCAGCACCTCAAGGGGAGATACGCAGTATTTT. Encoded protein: CASTSRGDTQYF.

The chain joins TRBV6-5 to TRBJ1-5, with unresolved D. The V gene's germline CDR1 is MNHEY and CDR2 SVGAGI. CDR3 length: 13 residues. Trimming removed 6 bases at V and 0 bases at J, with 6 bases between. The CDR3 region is CASSFNSNQPQHF. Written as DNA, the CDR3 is TGTGCCAGCAGCTTTAATAGCAATCAGCCCCAGCATTTT.

CDR3 in amino acids: CASSQDRVGGGRTDTQYF. CDR3 bases: TGCGCCAGCAGCCAAGATCGGGTAGGGGGGGGCCGCACAGATACGCAGTATTTT. The J gene is TRBJ2-3, the V gene TRBV4-1, with D maybe TRBD2 (7 bases). Trimming removed 0 bases at V and 1 base at J, with 17 bases between. There are 18 residues in the CDR3. CDR1 is MGHRA and CDR2 is YSYEKL in the germline V gene.

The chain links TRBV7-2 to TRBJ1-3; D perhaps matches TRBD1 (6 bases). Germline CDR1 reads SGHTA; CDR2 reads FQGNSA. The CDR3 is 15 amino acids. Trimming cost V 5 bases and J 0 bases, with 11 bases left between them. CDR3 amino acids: CASSLRGVSGNTIYF. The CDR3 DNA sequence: TGTGCCAGCAGCCTCAGGGGAGTCTCTGGAAACACCATATATTTT.

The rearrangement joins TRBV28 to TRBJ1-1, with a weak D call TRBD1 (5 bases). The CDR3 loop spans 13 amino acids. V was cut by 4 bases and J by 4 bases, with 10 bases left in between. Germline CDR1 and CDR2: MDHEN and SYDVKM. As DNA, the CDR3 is TGTGCCAGCAGTTACGGGGGGGGCACTGAAGCTTTCTTT. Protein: CASSYGGGTEAFF.

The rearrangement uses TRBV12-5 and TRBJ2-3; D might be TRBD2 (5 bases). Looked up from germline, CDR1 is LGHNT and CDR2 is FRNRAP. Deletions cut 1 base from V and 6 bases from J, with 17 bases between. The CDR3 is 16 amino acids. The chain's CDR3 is CASGLGPGLESDTQYF. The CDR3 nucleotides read TGTGCTAGTGGTTTGGGACCAGGACTCGAGTCGGATACGCAGTATTTT.

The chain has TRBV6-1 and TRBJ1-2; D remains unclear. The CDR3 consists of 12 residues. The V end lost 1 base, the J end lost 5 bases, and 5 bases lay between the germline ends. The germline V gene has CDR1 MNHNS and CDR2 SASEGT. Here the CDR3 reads CASSEDRYGYTF. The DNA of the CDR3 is TGTGCCAGCAGTGAAGACAGATATGGCTACACCTTC.

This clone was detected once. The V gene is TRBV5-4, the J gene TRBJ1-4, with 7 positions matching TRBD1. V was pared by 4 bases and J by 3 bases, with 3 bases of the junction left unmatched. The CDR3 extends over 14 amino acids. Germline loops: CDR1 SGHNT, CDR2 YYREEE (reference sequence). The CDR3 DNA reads TGTGCCAGCAGCCTGGGACAGTCTAATGAAAAACTGTTTTTT. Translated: CASSLGQSNEKLFF. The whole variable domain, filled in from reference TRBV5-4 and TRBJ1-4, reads ETGVTQSPTHLIKTRGQQVTLRCSSQSGHNTVSWYQQALGQGPQFIFQYYREEENGRGNFPPRFSGLQFPNYSSELNVNALELDDSALYLCASSLGQSNEKLFFGSGTQLSVL.

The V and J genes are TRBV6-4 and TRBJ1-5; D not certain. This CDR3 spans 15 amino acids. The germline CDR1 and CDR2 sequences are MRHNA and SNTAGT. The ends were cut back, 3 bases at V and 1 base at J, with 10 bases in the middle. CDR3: CASSEGAGSNQPQHF. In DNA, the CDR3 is TGTGCCAGCAGTGAGGGCGCGGGAAGCAATCAGCCCCAGCATTTT.